One and the same sample provided the 31 T cell receptor beta chains below, sequenced in a study of early T cells in non-severe SARS-CoV-2 infection. TCRdb reprocessed the 5' RACE reads with MiXCR, giving one entry per CDR3 protein. The repertoire holds 70,000 to 75,000 distinct CDR3 sequences, about 12% seen once, with about 3.9% in the top ten. The specimen was whole blood. These receptors came from an adult who was a healthcare worker with PCR-confirmed SARS-CoV-2 infection or an uninfected control (not recorded which).

The CDR3 reads CASSVSSSTDTQYF. CDR3 DNA sequence: TGTGCCAGCAGCGTCTCCTCTAGCACAGATACGCAGTATTTT. The rearrangement links TRBV9 to TRBJ2-3; no reliable D call. Germline V gives CDR1 SGDLS, CDR2 YYNGEE. Between the trimmed V and J ends, which lost 2 bases and 0 bases, there was a span of 7 bases. The CDR3 is made up of 14 amino acids.

J is TRBJ2-5 and V is TRBV4-1; 8 bases map to TRBD1. Unmatched junction bases numbered 9, after V lost 4 bases and J lost 5 bases. The CDR3 spans 15 residues. Germline assignment: CDR1 MGHRA and CDR2 YSYEKL. CDR3 protein: CASSPRTGRKETQYF. DNA of the CDR3: TGCGCCAGCAGCCCTCGGACAGGGCGGAAGGAGACCCAGTACTTC.

V and J are TRBV28 and TRBJ1-5, with D unresolved. The ends were cut back, 6 bases at V and 10 bases at J, with 13 bases in the middle. The germline gives CDR1 MDHEN, CDR2 SYDVKM. This CDR3 has 12 amino acids. The chain's CDR3 is CASSSVSFPQHF. CDR3 bases: TGTGCCAGCAGCTCTGTCTCTTTCCCCCAGCATTTT.

This clonotype was seen a few times. V gene TRBV11-2 combines with J gene TRBJ2-1, with a tentative D call TRBD1 (6 bases). Trimming took 3 bases from V and 4 from J, leaving 13 bases between them. CDR1 and CDR2 (germline): SGHAT, FQNNGV. This CDR3 spans 15 amino acids. In DNA form, the CDR3 reads TGTGCCAGCAGCTTCGGCAGGGGCACTTACAATGAGCAGTTCTTC. Translated, it gives CASSFGRGTYNEQFF. The full variable domain, with the rest looked up from reference TRBV11-2 and TRBJ2-1, is EAGVAQSPRYKIIEKRQSVAFWCNPISGHATLYWYQQILGQGPKLLIQFQNNGVVDDSQLPKDRFSAERLKGVDSTLKIQPAKLEDSAVYLCASSFGRGTYNEQFFGPGTRLTVL.

At least ten counts were recorded for this clonotype. V and J are TRBV24-1 and TRBJ2-5; unclear D gene. CDR1 and CDR2 from the germline V gene are KGHDR and SFDVKD. The CDR3 is 14 amino acids. Between the trimmed V and J ends, which lost 0 bases and 4 bases, there was a span of 8 bases. CDR3 nucleotides: TGTGCCACCAGTGATTTGGAGCCTGGAGAGACCCAGTACTTC. Its protein product is CATSDLEPGETQYF.

The genes are TRBV20-1 and TRBJ1-1, with a weak D call TRBD1 (6 bases). Germline CDR1 and CDR2: DFQATT and SNEGSKA (reference sequence). Trimming pared 5 bases from V and 1 base from J, leaving 11 bases between. The CDR3 covers 13 residues. CDR3 protein: CSASGHPNTEAFF. The CDR3 DNA sequence: TGCAGTGCTTCGGGACATCCGAACACTGAAGCTTTCTTT.

The J gene is TRBJ1-6, the V gene TRBV9; D may be TRBD1 (6 bases). From germline, CDR1 is SGDLS and CDR2 YYNGEE. The CDR3 runs to 18 residues. V lost 1 base, J lost 9 bases, and 23 bases lay in between. CDR3 bases: TGTGCCAGCAGCGTAAGTCCCCTGGGGCAGGGGCGCACTTCACCCCTCCACTTT. This gives the protein CASSVSPLGQGRTSPLHF.

The rearrangement links TRBV24-1 to TRBJ1-1; unclear D gene. The V gene's germline CDR1 is KGHDR and CDR2 SFDVKD. Trimming removed 4 bases from V and 2 bases from J, with 4 bases in between. The CDR3 sequence is 12 residues long. The CDR3 sequence: CATSDRNTEAFF. The CDR3 DNA sequence: TGTGCCACCAGTGACAGAAACACTGAAGCTTTCTTT.

The chain has TRBV28 and TRBJ2-7; possibly TRBD1 or TRBD2 for D (5 bases each). Germline V CDR1 and CDR2: MDHEN, SYDVKM. The CDR3 sequence is 13 residues long. V lost 7 bases, J lost 7 bases, and 17 bases lay in between. CDR3 protein: CASTRQGPGEQYF. The DNA of the CDR3 is TGTGCCAGCACCCGCCAGGGACCGGGAGAGCAGTACTTC.

This clonotype was observed at least ten times. The CDR3 sequence is CSVGTWGETQYF. CDR3 coding DNA: TGCAGCGTCGGGACTTGGGGAGAGACCCAGTACTTC. The chain couples TRBV29-1 to TRBJ2-5, with D possibly TRBD2 on 6 matching bases. In germline, CDR1 is SQVTM, CDR2 ANQGSEA. V lost 6 bases, J lost 4 bases, and 12 bases lay in between. This CDR3 has 12 amino acids.

This clonotype was found a few times. V gene TRBV5-1 combines with J gene TRBJ2-7, with a weak D call TRBD1 (5 bases). The CDR3 is 13 residues long. Germline CDR1 reads SGHRS; CDR2 reads YFSETQ. Between the trimmed V and J ends, which lost 0 bases and 4 bases, there was a span of 8 bases. The CDR3 loop is CASSLVRGYEQYF. For the CDR3, the DNA is TGCGCCAGCAGCTTGGTTAGGGGATACGAGCAGTACTTC.

This clonotype was detected a few times. This chain links TRBV27 with TRBJ2-1; 11 nucleotides agree with TRBD2. There are 15 residues in the CDR3. The J segment lost 6 bases and the V segment lost 4 bases, leaving 5 bases of the junction unmatched. Germline V CDR1 and CDR2: MNHEY, SMNVEV (reference sequence). CDR3 residues: CASSSLAGGSNEQFF. CDR3 nucleotides: TGTGCCAGCAGTTCCCTAGCGGGAGGATCCAATGAGCAGTTCTTC.

The V gene is TRBV29-1, the J gene TRBJ2-1; no reliable D call. This CDR3 has 14 amino acids. V lost 1 base and J 6 bases, leaving 13 bases between the germline ends. Germline V gene data show CDR1 as SQVTM and CDR2 as ANQGSEA. The CDR3, as DNA: TGCAGCGTTGAAGCGCCCTTTAGGAGCAATGAGCAGTTCTTC. This translates into CSVEAPFRSNEQFF.

The table lists this clonotype with a few counts. The chain has TRBV20-1 and TRBJ2-3; D assignment may be TRBD1 or TRBD2 (5 bases each). CDR1 DFQATT and CDR2 SNEGSKA come from the germline V gene (reference sequence). The V end was cut by 3 bases, the J end by 2 bases, with 21 bases between. The CDR3 has 17 amino acids. The CDR3 DNA reads as TGCAGTGCTAGTAAGGGACCGTACATCCGATCCACAGATACGCAGTATTTT. This sequence encodes CSASKGPYIRSTDTQYF.

This clonotype was detected many times. The rearrangement uses TRBV24-1 and TRBJ1-2; 11 nucleotides match TRBD1. J gave up 7 bases and V 9 bases, and 6 bases lay outside the gene matches. Germline CDR1 KGHDR, CDR2 SFDVKD. CDR3 size: 13 residues. CDR3 loop: CATGGQGGVGYTF. CDR3 DNA: TGTGCCACCGGGGGACAGGGGGGTGTTGGCTACACCTTC.

V and J are TRBV11-2 and TRBJ2-7, with 9 bases fitting TRBD1. CDR1 and CDR2 from the germline V gene are SGHAT and FQNNGV. The junction had 11 bases not matched to a gene; V was cut back by 5 bases and J by 6 bases. The CDR3 runs to 15 residues. This chain's CDR3 is CASSLRSGTGTEQYF. Written as DNA, the CDR3 is TGTGCCAGCAGCCTCAGATCGGGGACAGGGACCGAGCAGTACTTC.

This clonotype has ten or more counts. V and J are TRBV28 and TRBJ2-1; TRBD2 might be the D (6 bases). V was pared by 3 bases and J by 5 bases, with 11 bases between. Germline-derived CDR1 and CDR2 are MDHEN and SYDVKM. The CDR3 is 14 amino acids. The CDR3 reads CASSLGGTDNEQFF. The CDR3 coding sequence is TGTGCCAGCAGTTTGGGCGGGACCGACAATGAGCAGTTCTTC.

J is TRBJ2-5 and V is TRBV11-2; D is perhaps TRBD2 (5 bases). This CDR3 has 12 amino acids. Germline values: CDR1 SGHAT, CDR2 FQNNGV. The germline V and J ends were trimmed by 5 bases and 4 bases, with 8 bases remaining between them. The DNA for the CDR3 is TGTGCCAGCAGCCGGGATGCAGAGACCCAGTACTTC. It specifies CASSRDAETQYF.

This clonotype was seen only a few times. The V gene is TRBV7-9, the J gene TRBJ2-1, with 13 bases aligning to TRBD2. The CDR3 totals 15 residues. V shed 11 bases, J shed 4 bases, and the junction held 8 bases outside the gene matches. Germline V CDR1 and CDR2: SEHNR, FQNEAQ (reference sequence). CDR3 nucleotides: TGTGCCGGGGGGACTAGCGGGACCCAATACAATGAGCAGTTCTTC. It encodes CAGGTSGTQYNEQFF.

Remarks on this clonotype: This sequence may be a read error, since a much larger clone differs from it by one base. The genes are TRBV20-1 and TRBJ2-3, with 14 bases aligning to TRBD2. Germline V gene data show CDR1 as DFQATT and CDR2 as SNEGSKA (reference sequence). The CDR3 runs 17 residues. CDR3 bases: TGCAGTGCTAGAGGGACTAGCGGGAGGAGGGCCACAGATTCGCAGTATTTT. It specifies CSARGTSGRRATDSQYF.

This clonotype was counted many times. The gene calls are TRBV7-3 and TRBJ1-5, with D possibly matching TRBD1 (6 bases). The CDR3 totals 14 residues. Germline V gene data show CDR1 as SGHTA and CDR2 as FQGTGA. V gave up 5 bases and J gave up 3 bases, with 11 bases separating them. This CDR3 reads CASSTGHSNQPQHF. The CDR3, as DNA: TGTGCCAGCAGCACGGGACACTCCAATCAGCCCCAGCATTTT.

This chain connects TRBV20-1 to TRBJ2-2, with 8 positions matching TRBD2. The CDR3 totals 16 residues. Trimming removed 2 bases from V and 2 bases from J; junction bases left unmatched: 7. CDR1 and CDR2 from the germline V gene are DFQATT and SNEGSKA (reference sequence). In DNA form, the CDR3 reads TGCAGTGCTAGAACCCTAACTAGCGGCAACACCGGGGAGCTGTTTTTT. It encodes CSARTLTSGNTGELFF.

This clonotype turned up a few times. The chain carries TRBV19 and TRBJ2-1, with TRBD2 matching 8 bases. The germline gives CDR1 LNHDA, CDR2 SQIVND (reference sequence). The CDR3 contains 17 residues. V was clipped by 4 bases and J by 0 bases; unmatched bases: 8. The CDR3: CASSRLASRSSYNEQFF. The CDR3 DNA sequence: TGTGCCAGTAGTAGACTAGCGAGCCGGTCCTCCTACAATGAGCAGTTCTTC.

This clonotype has at least ten counts. The chain has TRBV14 and TRBJ2-1; 14 bases align to TRBD2. V lost 3 bases, J lost 4 bases, and 8 bases stayed unmatched. Per the germline V gene, CDR1 is SGHDN and CDR2 is FVKESK. This CDR3 has 18 residues. CDR3 sequence reads: CASSHPRTSGRTYNEQFF. The CDR3 region has the DNA TGTGCCAGCAGCCACCCCAGGACTAGCGGGAGGACATACAATGAGCAGTTCTTC.

The table lists this clonotype with many counts. The chain is built from TRBV28 and TRBJ2-5; D is perhaps TRBD1 (5 bases). V was trimmed by 3 bases and J by 0 bases, leaving 20 bases between them. The CDR3 loop spans 18 amino acids. Germline V gives CDR1 MDHEN, CDR2 SYDVKM. CDR3 residues: CASSLSLGRDQYQETQYF. The CDR3 nucleotides read TGTGCCAGCAGTTTGAGCCTGGGCAGGGATCAGTACCAAGAGACCCAGTACTTC.

The chain employs TRBV29-1 and TRBJ2-5; 8 bases agree with TRBD1. Germline loops: CDR1 SQVTM, CDR2 ANQGSEA. V was clipped by 4 bases and J by 0 bases; unmatched bases: 4. The CDR3 is 14 amino acids. The CDR3 region has the DNA TGCAGCGTTGCTCGGACAGGGTACCAAGAGACCCAGTACTTC. This gives the protein CSVARTGYQETQYF.

The V call is TRBV28, the J call TRBJ2-7; the D is unclear. This CDR3 comprises 12 residues. V was shortened by 4 bases and J by 9 bases, with 13 bases between the two germline ends. Germline CDR1 MDHEN, CDR2 SYDVKM. CDR3 in DNA: TGTGCCAGCAGTTCGCCGACATTTAGGCAGTACTTC. The encoded protein is CASSSPTFRQYF. The variable domain in full, completed from reference TRBV28 and TRBJ2-7, reads DVKVTQSSRYLVKRTGEKVFLECVQDMDHENMFWYRQDPGLGLRLIYFSYDVKMKEKGDIPEGYSVSREKKERFSLILESASTNQTSMYLCASSSPTFRQYFGPGTRLTVT.

This clonotype was observed many times. The rearrangement links TRBV7-2 to TRBJ2-3; TRBD2 agrees at 12 bases. The V gene end was trimmed by 3 bases and the J gene end by 11 bases; junction bases not matched to a gene: 6. Looked up from germline, CDR1 is SGHTA and CDR2 is FQGNSA. CDR3 length: 14 residues. CDR3 sequence: CASSLRLAGVEQYF. The CDR3 DNA reads as TGTGCCAGCAGCTTGAGACTAGCGGGGGTGGAGCAGTATTTT. Full variable domain (missing parts from reference TRBV7-2 and TRBJ2-3): GAGVSQSPSNKVTEKGKDVELRCDPISGHTALYWYRQSLGQGLEFLIYFQGNSAPDKSGLPSDRFSAERTGGSVSTLTIQRTQQEDSAVYLCASSLRLAGVEQYFGPGTRLTVL.

CDR3 DNA sequence: TGTGCCAGCAGCTTGAACAGGGGCTACGAGCAGTACTTC. Protein product: CASSLNRGYEQYF. V is TRBV11-2 and J is TRBJ2-7; 7 bases match TRBD1. With V trimmed by 3 bases and J by 3 bases, 2 bases remained unmatched. The CDR3 has 13 amino acids. CDR1 and CDR2 from the germline V gene are SGHAT and FQNNGV.

This clonotype was seen at least ten times. V usage is TRBV6-5 and J usage is TRBJ2-7; 7 bases are shared with TRBD2. V lost 0 bases and J lost 1; bases outside the gene matches: 3. The CDR3 runs 15 residues. The germline V gene encodes CDR1 MNHEY and CDR2 SVGAGI. CDR3 sequence (DNA): TGTGCCAGCAGTTACTCTACTAGCGTTTCCTACGAGCAGTACTTC. Protein sequence: CASSYSTSVSYEQYF.

This clonotype was observed at least ten times. This rearrangement joins TRBV29-1 to TRBJ1-3; tentative D call: TRBD1 (5 bases). The germline gives CDR1 SQVTM, CDR2 ANQGSEA. CDR3 length: 14 amino acids. Deletions cut 4 bases from V and 11 bases from J, with 21 bases between. As DNA, the CDR3 is TGCAGCGTTGTTTGCCGGGACTGGGAGTGGTCCATATATTTT. It yields the protein CSVVCRDWEWSIYF.